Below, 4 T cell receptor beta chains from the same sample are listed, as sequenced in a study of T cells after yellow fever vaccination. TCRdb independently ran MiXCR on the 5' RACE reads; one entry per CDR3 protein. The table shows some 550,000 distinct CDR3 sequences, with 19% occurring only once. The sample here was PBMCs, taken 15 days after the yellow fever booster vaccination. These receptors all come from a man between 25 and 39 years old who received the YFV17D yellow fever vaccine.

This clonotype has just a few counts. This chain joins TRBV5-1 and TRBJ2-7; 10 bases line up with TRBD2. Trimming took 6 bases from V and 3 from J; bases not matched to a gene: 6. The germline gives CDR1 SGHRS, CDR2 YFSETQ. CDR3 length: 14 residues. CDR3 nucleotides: TGCGCCAGCAAGAGTACTAGCGGGAACTACGAGCAGTACTTC. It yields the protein CASKSTSGNYEQYF.

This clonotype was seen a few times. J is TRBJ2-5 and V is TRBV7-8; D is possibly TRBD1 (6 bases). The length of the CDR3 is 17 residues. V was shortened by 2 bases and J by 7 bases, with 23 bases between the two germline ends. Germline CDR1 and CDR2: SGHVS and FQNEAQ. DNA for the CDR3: TGTGCCAGCAGCTTAAGGATTTTCGGACAGACAATTTCGACCCAGTACTTC. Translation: CASSLRIFGQTISTQYF.

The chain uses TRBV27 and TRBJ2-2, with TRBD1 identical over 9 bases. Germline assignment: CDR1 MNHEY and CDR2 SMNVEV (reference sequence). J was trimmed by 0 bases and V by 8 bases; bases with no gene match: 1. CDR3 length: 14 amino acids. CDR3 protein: CASRTGANTGELFF. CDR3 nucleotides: TGTGCCAGCCGGACAGGGGCGAACACCGGGGAGCTGTTTTTT.

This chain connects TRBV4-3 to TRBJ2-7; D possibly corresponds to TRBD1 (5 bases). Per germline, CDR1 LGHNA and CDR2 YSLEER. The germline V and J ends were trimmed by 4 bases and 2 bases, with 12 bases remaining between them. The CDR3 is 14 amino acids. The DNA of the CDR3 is TGCGCCAGCAGCCGGGCCCAGGGAACCTACGAGCAGTACTTC. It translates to CASSRAQGTYEQYF.